This T cell receptor (beta chain) derives from a study of blood T cell repertoires in COVID-19. Whole-study context: Specimens from acute and convalescent COVID-19 originated in the United States, Italy and Spain. Sources were T cells, B-cell-depleted T cells, or PBMCs; the material itself was cDNA or gDNA.

Sequencing used immunoSEQ multiplex PCR; TCRdb keeps in-frame clones, though not all of them. The sample shows 200,000 to 300,000 clones, roughly 81% of them seen only once. Germline V gives CDR1 MNHEY, CDR2 SMNVEV (reference sequence). V lost 3 bases, J lost 8 bases, and 13 bases lay in between. The CDR3 runs to 13 residues. The source of this sequence is a middle-aged man with acute or convalescent COVID-19. This chain connects TRBV27 to TRBJ1-1, with D possibly being TRBD1 (5 bases). The sequencing input was peripheral blood. The chain's CDR3 is CASSLFAGSEAFF. The CDR3 nucleotides are TGTGCCAGCAGTTTGTTCGCAGGGTCAGAAGCTTTCTTT.